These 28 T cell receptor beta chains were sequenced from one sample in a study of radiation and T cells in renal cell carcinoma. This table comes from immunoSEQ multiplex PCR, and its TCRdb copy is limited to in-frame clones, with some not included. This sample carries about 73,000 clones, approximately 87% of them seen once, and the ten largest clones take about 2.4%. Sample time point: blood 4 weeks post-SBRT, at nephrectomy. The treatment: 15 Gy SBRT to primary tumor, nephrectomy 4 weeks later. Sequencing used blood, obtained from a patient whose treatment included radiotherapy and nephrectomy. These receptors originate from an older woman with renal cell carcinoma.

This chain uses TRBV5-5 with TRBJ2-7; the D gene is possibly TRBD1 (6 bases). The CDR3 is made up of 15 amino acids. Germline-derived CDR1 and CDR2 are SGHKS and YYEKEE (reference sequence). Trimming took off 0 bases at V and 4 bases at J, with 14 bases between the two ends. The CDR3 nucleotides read TGTGCCAGCAGCTTGGAGGCAGGGGATTGGTACGAGCAGTACTTC. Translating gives CASSLEAGDWYEQYF.

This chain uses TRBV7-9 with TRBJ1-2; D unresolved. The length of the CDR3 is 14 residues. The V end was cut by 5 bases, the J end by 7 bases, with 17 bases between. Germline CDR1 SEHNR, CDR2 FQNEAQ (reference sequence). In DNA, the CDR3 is TGTGCCAGCAGCGACGGGCTTCCTTGGCTTGGCTACACCTTC. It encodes CASSDGLPWLGYTF.

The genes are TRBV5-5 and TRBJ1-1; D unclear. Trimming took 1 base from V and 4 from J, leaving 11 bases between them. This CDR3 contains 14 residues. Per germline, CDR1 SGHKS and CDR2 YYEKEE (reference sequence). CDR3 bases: TGTGCCAGCAGCTTGTCCCAAAGAGGCACTGAAGCTTTCTTT. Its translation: CASSLSQRGTEAFF.

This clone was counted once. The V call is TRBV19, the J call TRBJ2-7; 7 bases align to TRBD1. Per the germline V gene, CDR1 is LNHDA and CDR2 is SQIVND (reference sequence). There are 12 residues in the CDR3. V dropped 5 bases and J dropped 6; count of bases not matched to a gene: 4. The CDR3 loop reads CASSVGTAEQYF. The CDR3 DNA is TGTGCCAGTAGTGTCGGGACAGCCGAGCAGTACTTC.

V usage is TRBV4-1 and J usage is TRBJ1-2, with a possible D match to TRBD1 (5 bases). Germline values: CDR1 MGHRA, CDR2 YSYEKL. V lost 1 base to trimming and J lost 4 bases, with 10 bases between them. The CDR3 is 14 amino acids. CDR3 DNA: TGCGCCAGCAGCCAAGGGGGGGAGATCTATGGCTACACCTTC. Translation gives CASSQGGEIYGYTF.

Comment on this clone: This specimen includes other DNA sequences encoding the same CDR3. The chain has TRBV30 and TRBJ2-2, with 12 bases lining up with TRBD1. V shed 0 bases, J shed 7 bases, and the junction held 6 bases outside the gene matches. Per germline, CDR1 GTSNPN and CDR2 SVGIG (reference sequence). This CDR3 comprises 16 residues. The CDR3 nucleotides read TGTGCCTGGAGTGTACTAGGGACAGGGGGCATCGGGGAGCTGTTTTTT. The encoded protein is CAWSVLGTGGIGELFF.

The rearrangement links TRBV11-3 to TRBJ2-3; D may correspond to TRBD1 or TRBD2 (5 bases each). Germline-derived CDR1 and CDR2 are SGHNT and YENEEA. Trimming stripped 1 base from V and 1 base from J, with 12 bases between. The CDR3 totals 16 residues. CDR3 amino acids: CASSLGRQGGTDTQYF. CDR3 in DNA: TGTGCCAGCAGCTTAGGTCGCCAGGGAGGCACAGATACGCAGTATTTT.

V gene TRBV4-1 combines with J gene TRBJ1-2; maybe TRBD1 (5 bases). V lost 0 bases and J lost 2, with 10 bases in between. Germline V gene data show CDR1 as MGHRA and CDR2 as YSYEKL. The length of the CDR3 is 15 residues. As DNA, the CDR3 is TGCGCCAGCAGCCAAGATGACAGCTTAAACTATGGCTACACCTTC. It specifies CASSQDDSLNYGYTF.

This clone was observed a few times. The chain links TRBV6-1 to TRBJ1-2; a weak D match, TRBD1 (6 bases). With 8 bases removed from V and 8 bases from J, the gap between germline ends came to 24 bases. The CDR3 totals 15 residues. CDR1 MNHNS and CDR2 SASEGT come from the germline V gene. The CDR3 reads CASGDPQGRAGGYTF. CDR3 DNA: TGTGCCAGCGGCGACCCACAGGGTCGTGCCGGAGGCTACACCTTC.

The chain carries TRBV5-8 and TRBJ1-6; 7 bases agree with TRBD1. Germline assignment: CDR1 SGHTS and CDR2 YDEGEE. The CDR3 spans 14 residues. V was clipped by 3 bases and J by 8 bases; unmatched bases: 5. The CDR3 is CASSSRQGYSPLHF. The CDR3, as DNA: TGTGCCAGCAGCTCCAGACAGGGCTATTCACCCCTCCACTTT.

The CDR3 sequence is CASRGLPDYEQYF. The CDR3 coding sequence is TGTGCCAGCAGAGGACTCCCTGACTACGAGCAGTACTTC. V usage is TRBV6-1 and J usage is TRBJ2-7; tentative D call: TRBD2 (5 bases). CDR3 length: 13 amino acids. Germline assignment: CDR1 MNHNS and CDR2 SASEGT. V lost 6 bases, J lost 3 bases, and 12 bases lay in between.

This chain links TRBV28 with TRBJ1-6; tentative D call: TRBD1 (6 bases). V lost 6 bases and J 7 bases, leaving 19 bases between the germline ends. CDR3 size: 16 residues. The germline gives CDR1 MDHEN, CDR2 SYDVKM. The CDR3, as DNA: TGTGCCAGCAGACTTATTCGGACAGTCAGCAATTCACCCCTCCACTTT. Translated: CASRLIRTVSNSPLHF.

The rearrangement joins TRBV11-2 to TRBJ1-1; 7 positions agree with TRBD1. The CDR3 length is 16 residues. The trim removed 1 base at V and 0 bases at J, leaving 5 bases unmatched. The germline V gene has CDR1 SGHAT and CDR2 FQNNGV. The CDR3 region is CASSLAPQGMNTEAFF. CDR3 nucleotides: TGTGCCAGCAGCTTAGCCCCACAGGGGATGAACACTGAAGCTTTCTTT.

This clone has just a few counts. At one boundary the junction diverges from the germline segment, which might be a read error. CDR3 nucleotide sequence: TGTGCTAGCAGCTTAGAAAGCTCCTACGAGCAGTACTTC. It codes for CASSLESSYEQYF. This chain links TRBV7-7 with TRBJ2-7; D unclear. Germline lookup yields CDR1 SSHAT and CDR2 FNYEAQ (reference sequence). The CDR3 has 13 amino acids.

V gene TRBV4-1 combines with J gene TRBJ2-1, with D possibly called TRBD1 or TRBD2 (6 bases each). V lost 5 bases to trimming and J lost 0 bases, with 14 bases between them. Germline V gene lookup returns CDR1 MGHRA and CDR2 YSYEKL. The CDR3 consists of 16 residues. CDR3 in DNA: TGCGCCAGCAGCTTACGCGGGACAAACTCCTACAATGAGCAGTTCTTC. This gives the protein CASSLRGTNSYNEQFF.

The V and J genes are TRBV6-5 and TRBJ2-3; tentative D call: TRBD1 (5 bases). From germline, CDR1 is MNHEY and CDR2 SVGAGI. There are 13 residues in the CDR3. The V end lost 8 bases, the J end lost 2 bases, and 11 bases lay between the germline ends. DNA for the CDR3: TGTGCCAGCTGCAGGGATGTCACAGATACGCAGTATTTT. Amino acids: CASCRDVTDTQYF.

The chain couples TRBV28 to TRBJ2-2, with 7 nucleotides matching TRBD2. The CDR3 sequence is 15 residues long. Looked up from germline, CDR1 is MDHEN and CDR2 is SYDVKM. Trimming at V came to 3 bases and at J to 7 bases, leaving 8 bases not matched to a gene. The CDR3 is CASSFWGGVGGELFF. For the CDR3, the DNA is TGTGCCAGCAGTTTCTGGGGGGGTGTTGGCGGGGAGCTGTTTTTT.

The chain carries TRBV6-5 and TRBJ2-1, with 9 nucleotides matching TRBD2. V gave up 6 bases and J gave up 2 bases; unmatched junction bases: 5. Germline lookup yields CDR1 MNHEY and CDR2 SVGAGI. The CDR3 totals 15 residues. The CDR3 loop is CASRQIAGAYNEQFF. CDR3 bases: TGTGCCAGCAGACAAATAGCGGGAGCCTACAATGAGCAGTTCTTC.

The CDR3 loop reads CASSLGAGPATNEKLFF. DNA for the CDR3: TGTGCCAGCAGTTTGGGTGCAGGCCCTGCAACTAATGAAAAACTGTTTTTT. The chain recombines TRBV28 with TRBJ1-4; no firm D call. There are 17 residues in the CDR3. V lost 3 bases and J lost 0, with 14 bases in between. Germline assignment: CDR1 MDHEN and CDR2 SYDVKM.

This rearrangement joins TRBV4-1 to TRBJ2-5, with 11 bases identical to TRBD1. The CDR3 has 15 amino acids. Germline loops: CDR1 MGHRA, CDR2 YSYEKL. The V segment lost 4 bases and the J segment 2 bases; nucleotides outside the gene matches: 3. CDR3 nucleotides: TGCGCCAGCAGCCTGGGGACAGGGGGGCAAGAGACCCAGTACTTC. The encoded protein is CASSLGTGGQETQYF.

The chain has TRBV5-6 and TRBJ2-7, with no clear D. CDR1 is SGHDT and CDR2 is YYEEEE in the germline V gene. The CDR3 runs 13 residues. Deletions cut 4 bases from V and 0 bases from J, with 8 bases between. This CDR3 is CASSARTSYEQYF. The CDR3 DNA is TGTGCCAGCAGCGCCCGGACCTCCTACGAGCAGTACTTC.

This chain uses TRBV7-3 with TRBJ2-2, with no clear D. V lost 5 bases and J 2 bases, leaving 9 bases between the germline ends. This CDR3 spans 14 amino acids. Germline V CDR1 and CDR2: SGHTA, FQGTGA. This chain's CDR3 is CASSPRHNTGELFF. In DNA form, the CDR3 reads TGTGCCAGCAGCCCACGACATAACACCGGGGAGCTGTTTTTT.

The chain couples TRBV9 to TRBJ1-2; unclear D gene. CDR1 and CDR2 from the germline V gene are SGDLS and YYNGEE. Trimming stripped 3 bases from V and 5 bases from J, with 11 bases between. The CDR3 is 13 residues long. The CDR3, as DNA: TGTGCCAGCAGCGCTCCCTCGAGGTATGGCTACACCTTC. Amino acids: CASSAPSRYGYTF.

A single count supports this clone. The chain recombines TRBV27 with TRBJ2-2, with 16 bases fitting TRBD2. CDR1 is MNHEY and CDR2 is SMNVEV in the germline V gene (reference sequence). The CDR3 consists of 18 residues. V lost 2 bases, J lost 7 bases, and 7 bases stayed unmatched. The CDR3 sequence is CASSLGTSGGAYIGELFF. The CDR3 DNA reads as TGTGCCAGCAGTTTAGGGACTAGCGGGGGGGCCTACATCGGGGAGCTGTTTTTT.

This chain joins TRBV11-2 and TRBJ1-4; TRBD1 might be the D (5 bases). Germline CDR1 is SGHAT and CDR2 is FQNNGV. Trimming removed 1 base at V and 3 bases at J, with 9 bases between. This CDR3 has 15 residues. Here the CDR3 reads CASSLVGGANEKLFF. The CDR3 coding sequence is TGTGCCAGCAGCTTAGTTGGGGGAGCTAATGAAAAACTGTTTTTT.

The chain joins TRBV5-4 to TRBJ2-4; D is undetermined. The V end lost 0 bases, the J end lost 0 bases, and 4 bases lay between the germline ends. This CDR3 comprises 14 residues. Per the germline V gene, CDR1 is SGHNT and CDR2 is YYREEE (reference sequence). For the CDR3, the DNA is TGTGCCAGCAGCTTGGGGACAGCCAAAAACATTCAGTACTTC. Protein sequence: CASSLGTAKNIQYF. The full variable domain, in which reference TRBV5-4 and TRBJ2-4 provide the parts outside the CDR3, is ETGVTQSPTHLIKTRGQQVTLRCSSQSGHNTVSWYQQALGQGPQFIFQYYREEENGRGNFPPRFSGLQFPNYSSELNVNALELDDSALYLCASSLGTAKNIQYFGAGTRLSVL.

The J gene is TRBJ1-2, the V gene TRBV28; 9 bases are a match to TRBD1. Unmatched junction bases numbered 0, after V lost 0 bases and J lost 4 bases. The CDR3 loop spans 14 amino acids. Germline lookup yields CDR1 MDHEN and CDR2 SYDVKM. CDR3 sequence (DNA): TGTGCCAGCAGTTTATGGACAGGGGGCTATGGCTACACCTTC. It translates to CASSLWTGGYGYTF.

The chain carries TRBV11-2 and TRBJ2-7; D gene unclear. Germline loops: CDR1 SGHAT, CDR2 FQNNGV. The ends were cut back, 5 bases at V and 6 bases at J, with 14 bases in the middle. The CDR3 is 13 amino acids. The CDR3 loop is CASSPYFRGEQYF. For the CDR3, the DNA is TGTGCCAGCAGCCCCTACTTTAGAGGCGAGCAGTACTTC.